Listed here are 14 T cell receptor beta chains from one sample, sequenced in a study of blood T cell repertoires in COVID-19. The method was immunoSEQ multiplex PCR; TCRdb's version includes in-frame clones alone and lacks a portion of them. This repertoire shows under 300,000 clones, roughly 88% found once; its top ten account for around 1.8%. The sample taken for sequencing was PBMCs or T cells enriched from blood (not recorded which). The receptors were sampled from a woman aged 50 to 60 who had recovered from COVID-19.

The chain recombines TRBV6-5 with TRBJ2-7; TRBD2 matches 11 bases. Germline V gene data show CDR1 as MNHEY and CDR2 as SVGAGI. The CDR3 extends over 14 amino acids. Trimming took 10 bases from V and 6 from J; bases not matched to a gene: 11. DNA of the CDR3: TGTGCCACCCACCCCCCTAGCGGGAGGTTCGAGCAGTACTTC. This sequence encodes CATHPPSGRFEQYF.

The chain carries TRBV18 and TRBJ1-1, with 7 bases lining up with TRBD1. Germline CDR1 is KGHSH and CDR2 is LQKENI. The trim removed 3 bases at V and 0 bases at J, leaving 7 bases unmatched. The CDR3 runs 16 residues. The CDR3 sequence: CASSPTGTAMNTEAFF. CDR3 nucleotides: TGTGCCAGCTCACCTACCGGGACAGCCATGAACACTGAAGCTTTCTTT.

V usage is TRBV9 and J usage is TRBJ2-7, with no clear D. The CDR3 is 17 residues long. Trimming cost V 1 base and J 0 bases, with 17 bases left between them. Germline CDR1 and CDR2: SGDLS and YYNGEE. This chain's CDR3 is CASSVYEAATPSYEQYF. DNA of the CDR3: TGTGCCAGCAGCGTATACGAGGCAGCTACACCCTCCTACGAGCAGTACTTC.

This clone was found a few times. This chain links TRBV27 with TRBJ1-1, with TRBD1 matching over 7 bases. The CDR3 spans 14 residues. V trimming: 5 bases; J trimming: 2 bases; junction bases outside the gene matches: 5. Germline assignment: CDR1 MNHEY and CDR2 SMNVEV (reference sequence). DNA for the CDR3: TGTGCCAGCAGTCTCAGGGACAGTAACACTGAAGCTTTCTTT. Translated: CASSLRDSNTEAFF.

The chain has TRBV2 and TRBJ1-2, with TRBD1 as a possible D gene (5 bases). CDR1 and CDR2 (germline): SNHLY, FYNNEI. Trimming removed 6 bases from V and 8 bases from J, with 16 bases in between. This CDR3 has 13 residues. In DNA, the CDR3 is TGTGCCAGCAGGCAGGACCCCCAGGGCGGCTACACCTTC. It codes for CASRQDPQGGYTF.

The CDR3 here is CASSGKWTGGNQPQHF. The DNA for the CDR3 is TGCGCCAGCAGTGGAAAGTGGACAGGAGGCAATCAGCCCCAGCATTTT. The rearrangement joins TRBV23-1 to TRBJ1-5, with TRBD1 matching 7 bases. Being an ORF, TRBV23-1 has a function that is uncertain. The CDR3 has 16 amino acids. V was pared by 5 bases and J by 2 bases, with 9 bases of the junction left unmatched.

This chain uses TRBV28 with TRBJ2-1; 8 bases agree with TRBD2. This CDR3 comprises 14 residues. Germline-derived CDR1 and CDR2 are MDHEN and SYDVKM. The junction had 2 bases not matched to a gene; V was cut back by 3 bases and J by 4 bases. This CDR3 reads CASSFSGKYNEQFF. The CDR3 nucleotides read TGTGCCAGCAGTTTTAGCGGGAAGTACAATGAGCAGTTCTTC.

In nucleotides, the CDR3 is TGCGCCAGCAGCTTGGGGACTAGCGGTGAGCAGTTCTTC. Its translation: CASSLGTSGEQFF. This chain links TRBV5-1 with TRBJ2-1, with 10 bases matching TRBD2. Germline V gene data show CDR1 as SGHRS and CDR2 as YFSETQ. V shed 0 bases, J shed 9 bases, and the junction held 0 bases outside the gene matches. This CDR3 spans 13 amino acids.

This clone was counted a few times. The chain recombines TRBV2 with TRBJ2-7; 10 bases agree with TRBD2. The germline V gene has CDR1 SNHLY and CDR2 FYNNEI. Trimming took 7 bases from V and 6 from J; bases not matched to a gene: 9. This CDR3 has 14 amino acids. CDR3 sequence: CASTPGLAFSEQYF. The CDR3 nucleotides are TGTGCCAGCACGCCGGGACTAGCGTTCTCCGAGCAGTACTTC.

This chain uses TRBV3-1 (or the pseudogene TRBV3-2) with TRBJ1-2; 9 bases align to TRBD1. This CDR3 region has 15 residues. V was clipped by 8 bases and J by 6 bases; unmatched bases: 13. In germline, CDR1 is LGHDT, CDR2 YNNKEL (reference sequence). CDR3 loop: CASGGWDRAHHGYTF. The DNA for the CDR3 is TGTGCCAGCGGGGGCTGGGACAGGGCTCATCATGGCTACACCTTC.

This chain joins TRBV5-4 and TRBJ2-5; TRBD1 matches 9 bases. Per the germline V gene, CDR1 is SGHNT and CDR2 is YYREEE (reference sequence). This CDR3 region has 16 residues. V gave up 4 bases and J gave up 2 bases; unmatched junction bases: 9. CDR3 nucleotide sequence: TGTGCCAGCAGCCAAGGGACAGGGATAGGGCAAGAGACCCAGTACTTC. Its protein is CASSQGTGIGQETQYF.

This chain connects TRBV3-1 (or the pseudogene TRBV3-2) to TRBJ1-6; TRBD1 aligns across 9 bases. The V segment lost 0 bases and the J segment 13 bases; nucleotides outside the gene matches: 1. The CDR3 sequence is 13 residues long. Germline CDR1 and CDR2: LGHDT and YNNKEL (reference sequence). The CDR3 spells CASSQDTGGPLHF. The CDR3 nucleotides read TGTGCCAGCAGCCAAGACACAGGGGGCCCCCTCCACTTT.

Written as DNA, the CDR3 is TGCGCCAGCAGCCAACTTCTAGCGGGAGGGGGGTACAATGAGCAGTTCTTC. Amino acid sequence: CASSQLLAGGGYNEQFF. This chain joins TRBV4-1 and TRBJ2-1, with 12 bases aligning to TRBD2. The CDR3 runs to 17 residues. Trimming cost V 2 bases and J 4 bases; bases outside gene matches: 6. Germline V gene sequence: CDR1 MGHRA, CDR2 YSYEKL.

This sequence joins TRBV6-5 and TRBJ2-7; 11 bases agree with TRBD1. V lost 6 bases to trimming and J lost 4 bases; unmatched junction nucleotides: 5. This CDR3 has 14 amino acids. Looked up from germline, CDR1 is MNHEY and CDR2 is SVGAGI. The CDR3 loop is CASRKDRGQYEQYF. The CDR3 bases are TGTGCCAGCAGAAAGGACAGGGGGCAGTACGAGCAGTACTTC.